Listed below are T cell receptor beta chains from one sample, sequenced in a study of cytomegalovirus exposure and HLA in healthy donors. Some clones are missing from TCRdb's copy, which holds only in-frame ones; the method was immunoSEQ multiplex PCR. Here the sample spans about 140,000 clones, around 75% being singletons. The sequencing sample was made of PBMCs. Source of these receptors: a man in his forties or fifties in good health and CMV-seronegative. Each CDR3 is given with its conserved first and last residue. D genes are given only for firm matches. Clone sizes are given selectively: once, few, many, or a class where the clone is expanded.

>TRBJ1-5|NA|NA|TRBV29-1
CSARTAGGNQPQHF
TGCAGCGCCCGGACAGCAGGCGGCAATCAGCCCCAGCATTTT
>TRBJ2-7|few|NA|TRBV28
CASSLRDTITYEQYF
TGTGCCAGCAGTTTGAGGGACACCATAACCTACGAGCAGTACTTC
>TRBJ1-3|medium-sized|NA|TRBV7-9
CASSLDTGRSGNTIYF
TGTGCCAGCAGCTTAGATACAGGAAGGTCTGGAAACACCATATATTTT
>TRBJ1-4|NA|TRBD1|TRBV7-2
CASSKGTEANEKLFF
TGTGCCAGCAGCAAGGGGACAGAAGCTAATGAAAAACTGTTTTTT
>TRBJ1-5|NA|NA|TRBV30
CATGGSNQPQHF
TGTGCCACCGGGGGATCCAATCAGCCCCAGCATTTT
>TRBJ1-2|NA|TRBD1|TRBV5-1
CASSYGQGNNYGYTF
TGCGCCAGCAGCTACGGACAGGGGAACAACTATGGCTACACCTTC
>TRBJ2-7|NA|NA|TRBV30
CAWKGPGDSYEQYF
TGTGCCTGGAAGGGACCAGGGGACTCCTACGAGCAGTACTTC
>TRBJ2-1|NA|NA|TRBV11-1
CASSTSELNEQFF
TGTGCCAGCAGCACCTCGGAGTTGAATGAGCAGTTCTTC
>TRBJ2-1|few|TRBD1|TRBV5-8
CASRVARDSYFNEQFF
TGTGCCAGCAGGGTGGCCCGGGACAGTTATTTCAATGAGCAGTTCTTC
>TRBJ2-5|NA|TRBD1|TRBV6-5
CASSYATGQETQYF
TGTGCCAGCAGTTACGCGACAGGGCAAGAGACCCAGTACTTC
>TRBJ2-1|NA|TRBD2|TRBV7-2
CASSGGGTSMSEQFF
TGTGCCAGCTCTGGGGGGGGGACTAGCATGAGTGAGCAGTTCTTC
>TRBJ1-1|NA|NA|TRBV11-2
CASRISGDTEAFF
TGTGCCAGCCGAATATCAGGGGACACTGAAGCTTTCTTT
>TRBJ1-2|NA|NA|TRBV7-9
CASSLAQGWGSDGYTF
TGTGCCAGCAGCTTAGCACAGGGATGGGGCTCGGATGGCTACACCTTC
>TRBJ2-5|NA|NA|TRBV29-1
CSTDAGIPETQYF
TGCAGCACGGACGCAGGGATCCCGGAGACCCAGTACTTC
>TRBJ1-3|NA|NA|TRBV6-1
CASMVQVGNTIYF
TGTGCCAGCATGGTACAGGTCGGAAACACCATATATTTT
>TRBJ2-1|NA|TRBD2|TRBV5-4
CASSPSTSVTYNEQFF
TGTGCCAGCAGCCCTTCGACTAGCGTAACCTACAATGAGCAGTTCTTC
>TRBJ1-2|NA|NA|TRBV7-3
CASSLSSWAGTNYGYTF
TGTGCCAGCAGCTTATCTAGCTGGGCAGGAACCAACTATGGCTACACCTTC
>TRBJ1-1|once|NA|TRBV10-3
CAISSDRNTEAFF
TGTGCCATCAGTTCCGACAGGAACACTGAAGCTTTCTTT
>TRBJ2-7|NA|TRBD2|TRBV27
CASNQAGGLDEQYF
TGTGCCAGCAACCAAGCGGGGGGGCTCGACGAGCAGTACTTC
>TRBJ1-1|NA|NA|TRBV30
CAWSRAGPEAFF
TGTGCCTGGAGTAGGGCGGGCCCTGAAGCTTTCTTT
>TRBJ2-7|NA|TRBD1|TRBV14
CASSGQGYEQYF
TGTGCCAGCTCTGGACAGGGTTACGAGCAGTACTTC
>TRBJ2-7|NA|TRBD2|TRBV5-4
CASSLAQLAGGGEQYF
TGTGCCAGCAGCCTCGCCCAACTAGCGGGAGGGGGCGAGCAGTACTTC
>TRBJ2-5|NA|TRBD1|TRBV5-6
CASSLLGQGAETQYF
TGTGCCAGCAGCTTGTTGGGACAGGGGGCAGAGACCCAGTACTTC
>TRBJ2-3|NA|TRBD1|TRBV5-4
CASSLRQGADTQYF
TGTGCCAGCAGCTTAAGGCAGGGGGCAGATACGCAGTATTTT
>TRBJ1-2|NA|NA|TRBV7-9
CASSLETDYYGYTF
TGTGCCAGCAGCTTGGAGACGGATTACTATGGCTACACCTTC
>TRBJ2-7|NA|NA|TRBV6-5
CASRQVDKGEQYF
TGTGCCAGCAGACAGGTCGACAAGGGCGAGCAGTACTTC
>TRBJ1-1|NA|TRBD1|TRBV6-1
CATPGRGTVGTEAFF
TGTGCCACCCCGGGACGTGGGACAGTTGGAACTGAAGCTTTCTTT
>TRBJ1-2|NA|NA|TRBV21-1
CASEKGPGRTYGYTF
TGTGCCAGCGAAAAGGGCCCAGGGCGTACCTATGGCTACACCTTC
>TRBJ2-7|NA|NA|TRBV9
CASSVDVGGYYEQYF
TGTGCCAGCAGCGTAGATGTCGGGGGTTACTACGAGCAGTACTTC
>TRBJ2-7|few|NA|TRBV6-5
CASSTTKGRNEQYF
TGTGCCAGCAGTACCACTAAGGGGCGGAACGAGCAGTACTTC
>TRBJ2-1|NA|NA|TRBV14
CASSRTSAYNEQFF
TGTGCCAGCAGCCGGACATCAGCCTACAATGAGCAGTTCTTC
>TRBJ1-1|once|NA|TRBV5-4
CASSWKMRGTYDVTTEAFF
TGTGCCAGCAGCTGGAAGATGAGGGGGACATACGACGTCACCACTGAAGCTTTCTTT
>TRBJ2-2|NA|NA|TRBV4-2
CASSLQTGVANTGELFF
TGTGCCAGCAGCCTCCAGACAGGCGTCGCGAACACCGGGGAGCTGTTTTTT
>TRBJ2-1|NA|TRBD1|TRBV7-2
CASSPRQGGVNEQFF
TGTGCCAGCAGCCCAAGACAGGGGGGCGTAAATGAGCAGTTCTTC
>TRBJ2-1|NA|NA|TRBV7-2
CASNPGLDPNEQFF
TGTGCCAGCAATCCGGGACTCGACCCCAATGAGCAGTTCTTC
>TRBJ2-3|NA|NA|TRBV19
CASSIAFSTDTQYF
TGTGCCAGTAGTATAGCGTTCAGCACAGATACGCAGTATTTT
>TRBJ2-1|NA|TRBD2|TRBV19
CASSSLSGRYNEQFF
TGTGCCAGTAGCTCCCTAAGCGGGAGATACAATGAGCAGTTCTTC
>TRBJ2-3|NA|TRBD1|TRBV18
CASSPGTAGYTDTQYF
TGTGCCAGCTCACCCGGGACAGCTGGGTACACAGATACGCAGTATTTT
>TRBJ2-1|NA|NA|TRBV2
CASSGGGDEQFF
TGTGCCAGCAGTGGGGGCGGGGATGAGCAGTTCTTC
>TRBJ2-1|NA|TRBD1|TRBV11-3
CASSLGTGVLNEQFF
TGTGCCAGCAGCTTAGGGACAGGGGTTCTCAATGAGCAGTTCTTC
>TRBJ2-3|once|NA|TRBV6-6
CASTLPGGSSTDTQYF
TGTGCCAGCACCCTCCCGGGGGGCTCTAGCACAGATACGCAGTATTTT
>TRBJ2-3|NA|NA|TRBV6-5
CASNGLGTTQYF
TGTGCCAGCAATGGCCTAGGCACTACGCAGTATTTT
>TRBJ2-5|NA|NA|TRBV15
CATSRDQTGQETQYF
TGTGCCACCAGCAGAGATCAAACAGGCCAAGAGACCCAGTACTTC
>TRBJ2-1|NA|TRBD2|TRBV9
CASMSGTSGGNEQFF
TGTGCCAGCATGTCCGGGACTAGCGGGGGGAACGAGCAGTTCTTC
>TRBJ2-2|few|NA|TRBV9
CASSVGQNTGELFF
TGTGCCAGCAGCGTAGGACAGAACACCGGGGAGCTGTTTTTT
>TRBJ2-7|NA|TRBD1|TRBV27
CASSLGQGIGEQYF
TGTGCCAGCAGCCTGGGACAGGGAATCGGGGAGCAGTACTTC
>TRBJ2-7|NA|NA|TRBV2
CASSDGVYEQYF
TGTGCCAGCAGTGACGGGGTCTACGAGCAGTACTTC
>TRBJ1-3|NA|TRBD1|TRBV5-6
CASSHDRGSGNTIYF
TGTGCCAGCAGCCACGACAGGGGGTCTGGAAACACCATATATTTT
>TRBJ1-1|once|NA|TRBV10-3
CAISTLGNTEAFF
TGTGCCATCAGTACCCTAGGGAACACTGAAGCTTTCTTT
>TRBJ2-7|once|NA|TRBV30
CAWSGRESYEQYF
TGTGCCTGGAGTGGCAGGGAATCCTACGAGCAGTACTTC
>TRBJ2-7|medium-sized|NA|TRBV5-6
CASSWLGGRDEQYF
TGTGCCAGCAGCTGGCTCGGGGGGCGAGACGAGCAGTACTTC
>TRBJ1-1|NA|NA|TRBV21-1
CASSKGFSGSGRGVEAFF
TGTGCCAGCAGCAAAGGCTTTTCAGGTTCGGGCAGGGGTGTTGAAGCTTTCTTT
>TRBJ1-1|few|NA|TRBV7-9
CASSAHQNTEAFF
TGTGCCAGCAGCGCACACCAGAACACTGAAGCTTTCTTT
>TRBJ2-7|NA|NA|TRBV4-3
CASSPRGGDEQYF
TGCGCCAGCAGTCCTCGAGGAGGCGACGAGCAGTACTTC
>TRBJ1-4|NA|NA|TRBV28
CASSFPNNEKLFF
TGTGCCAGCAGTTTCCCTAATAATGAAAAACTGTTTTTT
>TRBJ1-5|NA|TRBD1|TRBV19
CASSQDRDQPQHF
TGTGCCAGTAGCCAGGACAGGGACCAGCCCCAGCATTTT
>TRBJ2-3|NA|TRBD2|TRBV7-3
CASSPQRGGTDTQYF
TGTGCCAGCAGCCCTCAGCGGGGGGGCACAGATACGCAGTATTTT
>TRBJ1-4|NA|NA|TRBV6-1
CASSLGGSGEKLFF
TGTGCCAGCAGTCTAGGCGGCAGCGGTGAAAAACTGTTTTTT
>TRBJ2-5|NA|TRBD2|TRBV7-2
CASSFRVAGPGETQYF
TGTGCCAGCAGCTTCCGGGTAGCGGGGCCGGGTGAGACCCAGTACTTC